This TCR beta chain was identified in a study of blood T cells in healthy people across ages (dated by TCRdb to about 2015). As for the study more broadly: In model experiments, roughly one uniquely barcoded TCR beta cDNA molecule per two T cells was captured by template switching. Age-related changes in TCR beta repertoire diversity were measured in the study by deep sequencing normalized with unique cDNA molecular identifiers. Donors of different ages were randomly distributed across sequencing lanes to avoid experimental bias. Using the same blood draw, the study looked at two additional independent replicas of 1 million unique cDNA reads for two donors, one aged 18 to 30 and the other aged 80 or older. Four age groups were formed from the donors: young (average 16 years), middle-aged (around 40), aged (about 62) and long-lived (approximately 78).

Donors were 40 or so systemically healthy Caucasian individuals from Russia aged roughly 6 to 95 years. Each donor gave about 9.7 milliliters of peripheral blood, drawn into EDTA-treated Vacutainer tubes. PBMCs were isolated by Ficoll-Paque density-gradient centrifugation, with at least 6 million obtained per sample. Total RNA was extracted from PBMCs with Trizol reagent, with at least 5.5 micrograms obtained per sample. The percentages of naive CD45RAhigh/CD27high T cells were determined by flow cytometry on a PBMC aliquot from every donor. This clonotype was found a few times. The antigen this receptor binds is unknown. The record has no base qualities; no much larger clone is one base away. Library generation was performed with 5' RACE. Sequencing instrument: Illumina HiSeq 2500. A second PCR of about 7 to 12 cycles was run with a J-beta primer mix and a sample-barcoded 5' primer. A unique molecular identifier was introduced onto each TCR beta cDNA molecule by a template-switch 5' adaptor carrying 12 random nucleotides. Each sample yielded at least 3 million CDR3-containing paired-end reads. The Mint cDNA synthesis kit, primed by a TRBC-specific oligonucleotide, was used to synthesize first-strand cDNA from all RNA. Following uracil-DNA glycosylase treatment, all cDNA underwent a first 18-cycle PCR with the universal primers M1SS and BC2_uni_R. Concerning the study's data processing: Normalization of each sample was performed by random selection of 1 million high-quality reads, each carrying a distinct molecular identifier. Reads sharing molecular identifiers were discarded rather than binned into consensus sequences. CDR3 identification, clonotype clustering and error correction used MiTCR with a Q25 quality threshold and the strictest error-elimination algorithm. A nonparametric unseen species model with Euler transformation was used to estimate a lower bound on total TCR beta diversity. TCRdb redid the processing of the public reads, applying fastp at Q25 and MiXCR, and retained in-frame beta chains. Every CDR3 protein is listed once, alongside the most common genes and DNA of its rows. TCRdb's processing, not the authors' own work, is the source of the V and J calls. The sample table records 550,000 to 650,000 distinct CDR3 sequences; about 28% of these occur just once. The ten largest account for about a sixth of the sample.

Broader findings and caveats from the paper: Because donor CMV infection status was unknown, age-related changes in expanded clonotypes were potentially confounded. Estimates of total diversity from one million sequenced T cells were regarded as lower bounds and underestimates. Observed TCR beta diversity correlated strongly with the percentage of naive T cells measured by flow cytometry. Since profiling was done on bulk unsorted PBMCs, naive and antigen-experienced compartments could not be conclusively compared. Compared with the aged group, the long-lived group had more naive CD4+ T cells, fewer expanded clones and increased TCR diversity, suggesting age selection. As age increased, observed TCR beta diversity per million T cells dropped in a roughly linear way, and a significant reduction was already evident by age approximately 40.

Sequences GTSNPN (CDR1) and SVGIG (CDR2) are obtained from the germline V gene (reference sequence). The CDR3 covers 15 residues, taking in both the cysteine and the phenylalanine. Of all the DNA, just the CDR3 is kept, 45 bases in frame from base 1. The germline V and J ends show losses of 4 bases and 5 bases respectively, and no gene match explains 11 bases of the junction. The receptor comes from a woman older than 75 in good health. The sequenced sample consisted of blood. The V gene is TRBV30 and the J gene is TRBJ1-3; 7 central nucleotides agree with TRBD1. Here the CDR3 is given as CAWTLTRGIRNTIYF. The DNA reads TGTGCCTGGACCCTAACCAGGGGGATCAGAAACACCATATATTTT.